The next 3 T cell receptor beta chains were all read from a single sample in a study of T cells expressing NK-cell markers. TCRdb reanalyzed the 5' RACE reads, giving one entry per CDR3 protein sequence and no DNA. This specimen shows about 110,000 distinct CDR3 sequences; the ten leading clones hold about 18%. Sequencing input: blood T cells: a sorted CD56 or NKG2C T cell subset, CD4+ or CD8+ T cells, or bulk PBMC T cells (not recorded which). Source of these receptors: a woman aged 18 to 75 in good health.

The chain is built from TRBV6-5 and TRBJ1-1; the TRBD1 assignment by TCRdb is unverifiable without DNA. The CDR3 is 14 residues long. Germline V gene sequence: CDR1 MNHEY, CDR2 SVGAGI. CDR3 residues: CASGYPGVNTEAFF.

The chain carries TRBV29-1 and TRBJ2-3. Germline CDR1 SQVTM, CDR2 ANQGSEA. The CDR3 has 12 residues. CDR3 in amino acids: CSVGVSTDTQYF.

The chain couples TRBV10-1 to TRBJ1-5; lacking DNA, the TRBD1 call made by TCRdb goes unchecked. The CDR3 extends over 17 amino acids. The germline V gene has CDR1 WNHNN and CDR2 SYGVQD (reference sequence). The CDR3 sequence: CASSEFLAGGDRQPQHF.